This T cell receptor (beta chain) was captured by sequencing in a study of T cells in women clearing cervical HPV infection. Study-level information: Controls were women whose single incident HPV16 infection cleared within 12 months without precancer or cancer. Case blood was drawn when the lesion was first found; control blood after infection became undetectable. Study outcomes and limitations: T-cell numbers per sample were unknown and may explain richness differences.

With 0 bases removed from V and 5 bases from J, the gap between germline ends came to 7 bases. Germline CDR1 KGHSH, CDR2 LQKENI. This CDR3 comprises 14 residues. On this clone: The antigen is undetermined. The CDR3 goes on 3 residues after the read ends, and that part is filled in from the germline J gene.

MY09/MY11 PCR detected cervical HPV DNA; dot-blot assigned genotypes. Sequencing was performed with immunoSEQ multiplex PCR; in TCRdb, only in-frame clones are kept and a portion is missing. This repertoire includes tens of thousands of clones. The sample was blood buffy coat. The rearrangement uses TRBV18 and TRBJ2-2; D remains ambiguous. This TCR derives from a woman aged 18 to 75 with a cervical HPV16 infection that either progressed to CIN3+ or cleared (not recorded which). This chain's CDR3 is CASSPPARTGELFF. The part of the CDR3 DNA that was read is TGTGCCAGCTCACCACCGGCCCGAACCGGGGAG.